This T cell receptor (beta chain) was retrieved from a study of metastatic and nonmetastatic thyroid tumors. Study context: Malignant thyroid and benign thyroid patients provided blood and tumor or nodule tissue whose repertoires were compared. Broader study findings: Benign nodules reportedly had significantly lower TCR beta diversity than malignant thyroid tumors in blood and tumor.

As handled by the study authors: A papillary thyroid cancer distant-metastasis classifier was built from CDR3 differences across clinicopathological groups. MiXCR was used by TCRdb to re-call the PCR reads. The V and J calls and clone size are TCRdb's, not the authors'. This sample has under 20,000 clones, with roughly 23% found just once. Thyroid surgery was performed in patients who had received no treatment beforehand. This clone was recorded many times. Its specificity is not known. The specimen sequenced was tumor tissue. This receptor was identified in a female donor with papillary thyroid cancer or a benign thyroid nodule (not recorded which). Some clones in this sample may be carry-over from other donors' samples.

The CDR3 coding sequence is TGTGCCACCAGCACAGGGACAGAACCCTACTACGAGCAGTACTTC. Translating gives CATSTGTEPYYEQYF. The V gene is TRBV15, the J gene TRBJ2-7, with 7 bases that match TRBD1. V shed 4 bases, J shed 3 bases, and the junction held 9 bases outside the gene matches. The CDR3 runs 15 residues. Germline CDR1 and CDR2: LNHNV and YYDKDF (reference sequence).